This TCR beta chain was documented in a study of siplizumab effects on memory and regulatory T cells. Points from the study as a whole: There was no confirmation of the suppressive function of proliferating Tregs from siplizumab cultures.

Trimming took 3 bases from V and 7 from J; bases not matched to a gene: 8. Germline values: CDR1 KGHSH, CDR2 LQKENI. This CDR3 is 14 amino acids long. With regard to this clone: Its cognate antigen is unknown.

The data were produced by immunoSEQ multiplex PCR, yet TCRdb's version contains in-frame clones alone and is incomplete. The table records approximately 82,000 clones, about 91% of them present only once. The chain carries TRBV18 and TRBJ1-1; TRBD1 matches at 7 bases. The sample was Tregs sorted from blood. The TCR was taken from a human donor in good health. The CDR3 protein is CASSPFTTGDEAFF. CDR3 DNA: TGTGCCAGCTCACCCTTCACAACAGGGGATGAAGCTTTCTTT.